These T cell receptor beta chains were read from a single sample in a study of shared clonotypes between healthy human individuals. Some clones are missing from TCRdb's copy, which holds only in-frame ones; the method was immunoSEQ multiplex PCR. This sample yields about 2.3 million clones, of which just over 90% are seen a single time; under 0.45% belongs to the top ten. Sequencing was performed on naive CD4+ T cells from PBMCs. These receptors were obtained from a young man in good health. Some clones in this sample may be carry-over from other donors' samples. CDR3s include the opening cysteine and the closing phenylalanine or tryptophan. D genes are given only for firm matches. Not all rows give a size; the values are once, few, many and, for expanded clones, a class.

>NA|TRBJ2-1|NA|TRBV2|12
TGTGCCCGCGACGAAGGCAGGGATGAGCAGTTCTTC
CARDEGRDEQFF
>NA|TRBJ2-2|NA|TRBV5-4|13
TGTGCCAGCAGCTTGGACTGGGGCGGGGAGCTGTTTTTT
CASSLDWGGELFF
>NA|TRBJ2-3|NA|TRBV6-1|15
TGTGCCAGCAGTGAACAGGTTTCCAGGGATAATACGCAGTATTTT
CASSEQVSRDNTQYF
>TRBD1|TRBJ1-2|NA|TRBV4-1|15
TGCGCCAGCAGCCGTCGGACAGGGGATGTATATGGCTACACCTTC
CASSRRTGDVYGYTF
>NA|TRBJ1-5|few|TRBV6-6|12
TGTGCCAGCAGTTATAGGAATCAGCCCCAGCATTTT
CASSYRNQPQHF
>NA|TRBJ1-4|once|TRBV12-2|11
TGTGCAAGTCGCTCTATGGAAAAACTGTTTTTT
CASRSMEKLFF
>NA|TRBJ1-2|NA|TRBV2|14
TGTGCCAGCAAGAGGGGGGCGGTTAACTATGGCTACACCTTC
CASKRGAVNYGYTF
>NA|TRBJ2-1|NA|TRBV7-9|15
TGTGCCAGCAGCTTAGTCGGTAGCTCCTACAATGAGCAGTTCTTC
CASSLVGSSYNEQFF
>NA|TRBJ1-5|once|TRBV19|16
TGTGCCAGTAGTCCCGTGGAGGGTTATAGCAATCAGCCCCAGCATTTT
CASSPVEGYSNQPQHF
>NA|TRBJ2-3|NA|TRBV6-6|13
TGTGCCAGCAGTCGAACTTGGCCAGATACGCAGTATTTT
CASSRTWPDTQYF
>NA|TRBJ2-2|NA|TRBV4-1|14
TGCGCCAGCAGCCGAATTAGTCAAACCGGGGAGCTGTTTTTT
CASSRISQTGELFF
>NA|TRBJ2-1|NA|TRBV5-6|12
TGTGCCAGCGGGAAAGTCCACAATGAGCAGTTCTTC
CASGKVHNEQFF
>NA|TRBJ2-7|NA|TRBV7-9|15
TGTGCCAGCAGCCAGCTAGGACGGATTTGGGACGAGCAGTACTTC
CASSQLGRIWDEQYF
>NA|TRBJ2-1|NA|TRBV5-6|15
TGTGCCAGCAGCTCGGGACCGTGGGAGTACAATGAGCAGTTCTTC
CASSSGPWEYNEQFF
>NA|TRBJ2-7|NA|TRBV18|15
TGTGCCAGCTCACCGAGTACAGAAGGGACCTACGAGCAGTACTTC
CASSPSTEGTYEQYF
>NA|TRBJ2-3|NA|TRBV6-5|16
TGTGCCAGCAGTTACTCGTCTGCGGGACGCACAGATACGCAGTATTTT
CASSYSSAGRTDTQYF
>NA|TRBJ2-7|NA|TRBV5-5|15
TGTGCCAGCAGCTTGTTAGGGCAGCCGCTCTACGAGCAGTACTTC
CASSLLGQPLYEQYF
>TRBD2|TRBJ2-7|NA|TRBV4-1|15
TGCGCCAGCACCCAGAAAGTAGCGGGAGACCACGAGCAGTACTTC
CASTQKVAGDHEQYF
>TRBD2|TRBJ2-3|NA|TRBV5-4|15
TGTGCCAGCAGTCCTACTAGCGGTGCAAAAGATACGCAGTATTTT
CASSPTSGAKDTQYF
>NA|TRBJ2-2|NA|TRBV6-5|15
TGTGCCAGCAGTCCCTTCGGGCGGGAAACCGGGGAGCTGTTTTTT
CASSPFGRETGELFF
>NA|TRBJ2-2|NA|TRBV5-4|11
TGTGCCAGCAGCGGGGTTGGGGAGCTGTTTTTT
CASSGVGELFF
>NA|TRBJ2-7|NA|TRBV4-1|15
TGCGCCAGCAGCCCTGGACTTCGAATGACCTACGAGCAGTACTTC
CASSPGLRMTYEQYF
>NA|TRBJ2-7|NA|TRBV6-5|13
TGTGCCAGCAGTTATGACCAGAACTACGAGCAGTACTTC
CASSYDQNYEQYF
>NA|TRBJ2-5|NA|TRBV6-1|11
TGTGCCAGCACTCCCCAAGAGACCCAGTACTTC
CASTPQETQYF
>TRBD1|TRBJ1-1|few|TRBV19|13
TGTGCCAGTAGGGAAAGGACAGGTACTGAAGCTTTCTTT
CASRERTGTEAFF
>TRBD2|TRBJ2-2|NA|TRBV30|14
TGTGCCTGGCGACTAGCGGCAACCACCGGGGAGCTGTTTTTT
CAWRLAATTGELFF
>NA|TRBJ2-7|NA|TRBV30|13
TGTGCCTGGAGTGTGGCAGGAATGTACGAGCAGTACTTC
CAWSVAGMYEQYF
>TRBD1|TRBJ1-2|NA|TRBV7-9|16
TGTGCCAGCAGCTCTCTTGGAGGGACAGGCGTCTATGGCTACACCTTC
CASSSLGGTGVYGYTF
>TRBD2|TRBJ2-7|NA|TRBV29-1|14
TGCAGCGTTGTCGCACTAGCGGGTTCCTACGAGCAGTACTTC
CSVVALAGSYEQYF
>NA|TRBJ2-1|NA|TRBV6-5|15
TGTGCCAGCCGTCGGTGGTCGTTTCCCCCCCATGAGCAGTTCTTC
CASRRWSFPPHEQFF
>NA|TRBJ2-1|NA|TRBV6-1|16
TGTGCCAGCAGAGAACTCCCTGGACTATCCGCCAATGAGCAGTTCTTC
CASRELPGLSANEQFF
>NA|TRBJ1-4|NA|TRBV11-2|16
TGTGCCAGCTCCCCAGGCCCTTGGGAGGCTAATGAAAAACTGTTTTTT
CASSPGPWEANEKLFF
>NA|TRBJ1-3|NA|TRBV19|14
TGTGCCAGTAGCTTTCAGGGCTCTGGAAACACCATATATTTT
CASSFQGSGNTIYF
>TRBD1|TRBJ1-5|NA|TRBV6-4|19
TGTGCCAGCAGTGACCCCGGGACAGGGGGCGGTGATAGCAATCAGCCCCAGCATTTT
CASSDPGTGGGDSNQPQHF
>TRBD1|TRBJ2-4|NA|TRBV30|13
TGTGCCTGGAGTACAGGGGGCGCGGACATTCAGTACTTC
CAWSTGGADIQYF
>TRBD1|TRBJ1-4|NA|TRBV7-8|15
TGTGCCAGCAGCTTTAGGACAGGGGGCGACGAAAAACTGTTTTTT
CASSFRTGGDEKLFF
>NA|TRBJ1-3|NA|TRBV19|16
TGTGCCAGTAGTATATTGGGAGGAAGCTCTGGAAACACCATATATTTT
CASSILGGSSGNTIYF
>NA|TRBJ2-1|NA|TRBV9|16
TGTGCCAGCAGCGTAGGGGCGGGACCCTGGTGGAATGAGCAGTTCTTC
CASSVGAGPWWNEQFF
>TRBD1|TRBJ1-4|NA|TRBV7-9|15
TGTGCCAGCAGCACCTCGACAGGGGCTAATGAAAAACTGTTTTTT
CASSTSTGANEKLFF
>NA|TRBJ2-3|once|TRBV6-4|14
TGTGCCAGCAGTGACTCGAGGGGGGCAGATACGCAGTATTTT
CASSDSRGADTQYF
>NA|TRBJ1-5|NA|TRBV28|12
TGTGCCAGCAGGCCCAGCAATCAGCCCCAGCATTTT
CASRPSNQPQHF
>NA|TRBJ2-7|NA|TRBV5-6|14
TGTGCCAGCAGCTTGACCGGGGCCCTCTACGAGCAGTACTTC
CASSLTGALYEQYF
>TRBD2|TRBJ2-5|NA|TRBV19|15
TGTGCCAGTAGTAGCGGACTAGCGGGACTTCAGACCCAGTACTTC
CASSSGLAGLQTQYF
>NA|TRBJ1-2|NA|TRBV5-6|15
TGTGCCAGCAGCGAGACCGGGCTAGACTGGTACGGCTACACCTTC
CASSETGLDWYGYTF
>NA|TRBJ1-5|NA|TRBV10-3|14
TGTGCCATCAGTGCGGCAGCGTCTAATCAGCCCCAGCATTTT
CAISAAASNQPQHF
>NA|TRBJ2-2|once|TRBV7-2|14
TGTGCCAGCAGCGATAGCAGGGTGACCGGGGAGCTGTTTTTT
CASSDSRVTGELFF
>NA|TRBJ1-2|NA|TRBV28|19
TGTGCCAGCAGCACCACATGGGGAGGGGGACTCCGGTTTAACTATGGCTACACCTTC
CASSTTWGGGLRFNYGYTF
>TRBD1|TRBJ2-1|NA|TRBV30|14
TGTGCCTGGTCGACAGGGGTCTCCTACAATGAGCAGTTCTTC
CAWSTGVSYNEQFF
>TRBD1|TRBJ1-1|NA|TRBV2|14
TGTGCCAGCTCGGACAGGGGTCGGAACACTGAAGCTTTCTTT
CASSDRGRNTEAFF
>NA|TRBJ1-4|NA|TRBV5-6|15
TGTGCCAGCAGCTTGTGGGGGGCCACTAATGAAAAACTGTTTTTT
CASSLWGATNEKLFF
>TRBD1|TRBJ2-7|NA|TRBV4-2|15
TGTGCCAGCAGCCAAGATGGGACAGGGTTTGACGAGCAGTACTTC
CASSQDGTGFDEQYF
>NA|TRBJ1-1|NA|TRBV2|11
TGTGCCAGCAGTGAAAGAACTGAAGCTTTCTTT
CASSERTEAFF
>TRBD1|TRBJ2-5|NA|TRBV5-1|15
TGCGCCAGCAGCTCGGGACAGGGGGCGCAGGAGACCCAGTACTTC
CASSSGQGAQETQYF
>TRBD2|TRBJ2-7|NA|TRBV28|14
TGTGCCAGCAGCTCCGTAGCGGGGCCCTACGAGCAGTACTTC
CASSSVAGPYEQYF